The clone carrying this TCR beta chain has more than one count but fewer than ten. The antigen remains undetermined. The data derive from a study of beta chain features in type 1 diabetes. On the study more broadly: Investigators examined roughly 99,000,000 sorted cells across all samples. Study outcomes and limitations: In every one of the four CD4+ subsets, TCRB CDR3s were moderately but significantly shorter in Type 1 diabetes patients.

Expressed TCRB transcripts were sequenced after all isolated RNA was converted to cDNA. The method was immunoSEQ multiplex PCR; TCRdb's version includes in-frame clones alone and lacks a portion of them. The top ten hold 0.04% of the sample, which has hundreds of thousands of clones, around an eighth seen once. The sequencing input was naive CD4+ T cells from blood. This clonotype was obtained from a young man with type 1 diabetes.

The CDR3 region is CSSRSRAASFF. CDR3 DNA sequence: TGCAGCTCCCGGTCCCGAGCCGCATCTTTCTTT. This chain joins TRBV29-1 and TRBJ1-1, with D unclear. This CDR3 has 11 residues. Trimming took off 8 bases at V and 12 bases at J, with 19 bases between the two ends. Germline CDR1 and CDR2: SQVTM and ANQGSEA.